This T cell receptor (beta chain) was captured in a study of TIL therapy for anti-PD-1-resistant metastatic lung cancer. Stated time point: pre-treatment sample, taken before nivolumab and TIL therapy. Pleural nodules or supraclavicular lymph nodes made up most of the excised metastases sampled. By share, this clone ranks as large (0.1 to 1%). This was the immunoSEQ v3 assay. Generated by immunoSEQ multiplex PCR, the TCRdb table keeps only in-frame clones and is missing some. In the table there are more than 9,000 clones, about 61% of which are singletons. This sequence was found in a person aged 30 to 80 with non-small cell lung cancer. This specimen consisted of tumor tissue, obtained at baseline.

CDR3 nucleotides: TGTGCCAGTATACAGGGTCGTCAGGCTTTCTTT. This translates into CASIQGRQAFF. The chain combines TRBV28 with TRBJ1-1; D may be TRBD1 (6 bases). The CDR3 runs to 11 residues. Trimming removed 9 bases from V and 11 bases from J, with 16 bases in between. Germline values: CDR1 MDHEN, CDR2 SYDVKM.